This T cell receptor beta chain came from a study of early T cells in non-severe SARS-CoV-2 infection. Whole-study results and caveats: VDJdb-based annotation leaned toward anti-spike CD8 responses and missed private and CD4 specificities.

About this clonotype itself: Antigen: not known.

V was clipped by 5 bases and J by 7 bases; unmatched bases: 5. CDR1 and CDR2 from the germline V gene are LGHDT and YNNKEL (reference sequence). CDR3 length equals 14 residues. TCRdb analysed the 5' RACE reads with MiXCR anew, one entry per CDR3 protein. The data hold under 80,000 distinct CDR3 sequences, with about an eighth observed a single time. This receptor was obtained from an adult who was a healthcare worker with PCR-confirmed SARS-CoV-2 infection or an uninfected control (not recorded which). V gene TRBV3-1 combines with J gene TRBJ2-1; 10 nucleotides agree with TRBD2. The sample comprised whole blood. The CDR3 DNA reads TGTGCCAGCAGCTTCGGACTAGCGGAGAATGAGCAGTTCTTC. It translates to CASSFGLAENEQFF.